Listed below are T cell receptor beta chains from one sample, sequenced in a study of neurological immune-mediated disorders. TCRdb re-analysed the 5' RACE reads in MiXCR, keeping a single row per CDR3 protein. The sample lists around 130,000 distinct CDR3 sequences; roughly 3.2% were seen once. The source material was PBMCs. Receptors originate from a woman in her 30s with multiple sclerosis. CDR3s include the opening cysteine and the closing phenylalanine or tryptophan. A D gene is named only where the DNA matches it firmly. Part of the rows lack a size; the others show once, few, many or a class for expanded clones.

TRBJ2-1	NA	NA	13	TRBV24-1	TGTGCCACCGTTGGGGGGCCCTACAATGAGCAGTTCTTC	CATVGGPYNEQFF
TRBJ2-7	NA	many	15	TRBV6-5	TGTGCCAGCAGCCTTTCGCACCTCCACTTCCACGAGCAGTACTTC	CASSLSHLHFHEQYF
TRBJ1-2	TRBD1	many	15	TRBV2	TGTGCCAGCAGTGAAGCCTCGGACAGGGGGTATGGCTACACCTTC	CASSEASDRGYGYTF
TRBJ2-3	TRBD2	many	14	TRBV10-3	TGTGCCACCGTGGCTAGCGGGCCCCCAGATACGCAGTATTTT	CATVASGPPDTQYF
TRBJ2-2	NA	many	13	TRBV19	TGTGCCAGTGGGACGGCGAACACCGGGGAGCTGTTTTTT	CASGTANTGELFF
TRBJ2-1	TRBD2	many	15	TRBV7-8	TGTGCCAGCACCACCGGGCGGCTAGCGGGCAATGAGCAGTTCTTC	CASTTGRLAGNEQFF
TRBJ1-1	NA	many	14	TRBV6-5	TGTGCCAGCACCCGAGGGGGGAAGAGCACTGAAGCTTTCTTT	CASTRGGKSTEAFF
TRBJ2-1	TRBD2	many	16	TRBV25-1	TGTGCCAGCAGCCCACGACTAGCGGGGGTGTACAATGAGCAGTTCTTC	CASSPRLAGVYNEQFF
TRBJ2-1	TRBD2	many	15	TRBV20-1	TGCAGTGCTAGAGGTGCGGGAGGGCCCTACAATGAGCAGTTCTTC	CSARGAGGPYNEQFF
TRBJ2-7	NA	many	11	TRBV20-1	TGCAGTGCTAGAGATCTCTACGAGCAGTACTTC	CSARDLYEQYF
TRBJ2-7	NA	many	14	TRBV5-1	TGCGCCAGCAGCCAACAGGACAGTATTTACGAGCAGTACTTC	CASSQQDSIYEQYF
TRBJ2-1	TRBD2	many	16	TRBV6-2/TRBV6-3	TGTGCCAGCAGTTACGGACTAGCAGGCTCCTACAATGAGCAGTTCTTC	CASSYGLAGSYNEQFF
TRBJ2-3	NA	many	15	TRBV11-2	TGTGCCAGCAGCTTGACCGAGTTTGGCACAGATACGCAGTATTTT	CASSLTEFGTDTQYF
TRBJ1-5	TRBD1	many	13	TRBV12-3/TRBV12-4	TGTGCCAGCAGGACAGGGGAGTATCAGCCCCAGCATTTT	CASRTGEYQPQHF
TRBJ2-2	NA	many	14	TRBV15	TGTGCCACCAGCGTACCTGGGGGCACCGGGGAGCTGTTTTTT	CATSVPGGTGELFF
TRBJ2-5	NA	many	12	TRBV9	TGTGCCAGCAGCGGTACAATAGAGACCCAGTACTTC	CASSGTIETQYF
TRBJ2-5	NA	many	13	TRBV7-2	TGTGCCAGCAGCTGGCAGTTACAAGAGACCCAGTACTTC	CASSWQLQETQYF
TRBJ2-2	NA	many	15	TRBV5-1	TGCGCCAGCAGCTCCGGACAGTCGACGCTCGGGGAGCTGTTTTTT	CASSSGQSTLGELFF
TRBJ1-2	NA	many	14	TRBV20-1	TGCAGTGCTTATCCTCCCAGGGGAAGCTATGGCTACACCTTC	CSAYPPRGSYGYTF
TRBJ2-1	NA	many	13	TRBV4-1	TGCGTTTTTGCGGGGATCCTCCGGGATGAGCAGTTCTTC	CVFAGILRDEQFF
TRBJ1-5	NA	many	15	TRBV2	TGTGCCAGCAGTACAGAACCCTATAGCAATCAGCCCCAGCATTTT	CASSTEPYSNQPQHF
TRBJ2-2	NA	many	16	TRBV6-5	TGTGCCAGCAGTTACTCAAGGGGGGGGTCCTCCGGGGAGCTGTTTTTT	CASSYSRGGSSGELFF
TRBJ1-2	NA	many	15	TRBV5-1	TGCGCCAGCAGCTTGATGGGACGGGATAACTATGGCTACACCTTC	CASSLMGRDNYGYTF
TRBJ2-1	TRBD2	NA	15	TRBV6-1	TGTGCCAGCAGTGAAACGAGCGGGGGGGCGATTGAGCAGTTCTTC	CASSETSGGAIEQFF
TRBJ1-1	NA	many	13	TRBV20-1	TGCAGTGCTAGAGGGCTGGGGACCACTGAAGCTTTCTTT	CSARGLGTTEAFF
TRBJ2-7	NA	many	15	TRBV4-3	TGCGCCAGCAGCCAAGACCAATTCGCATCGGGTGAGCAGTACTTC	CASSQDQFASGEQYF
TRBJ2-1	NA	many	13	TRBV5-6	TGTGCCAGCAGCTATGGTTCAATAAATGAGCAGTTCTTC	CASSYGSINEQFF
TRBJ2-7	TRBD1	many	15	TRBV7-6	TGTGCCAGCAGCTTTGGCCGACAGGGGGCTGGCGAGCAGTACTTC	CASSFGRQGAGEQYF
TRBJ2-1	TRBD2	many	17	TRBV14	TGTGCCAGCAGCGAGACCCACCCGGGGGGGGACTACAATGAGCAGTTCTTC	CASSETHPGGDYNEQFF
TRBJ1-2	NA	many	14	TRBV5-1	TGCGCCAGCAGCTTGGATGCAGCTTACTATGGCTACACCTTC	CASSLDAAYYGYTF
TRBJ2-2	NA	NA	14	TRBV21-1	TGTGCCAACGGGGGGACAGGGTCGGTCGGGGAGCTGTTTTTT	CANGGTGSVGELFF
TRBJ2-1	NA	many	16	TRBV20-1	NA	CSASWLAGDFGNEQFF
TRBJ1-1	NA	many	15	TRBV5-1	TGCGCCAGCAGCCCCACATCGGCCATGAACACTGAAGCTTTCTTT	CASSPTSAMNTEAFF
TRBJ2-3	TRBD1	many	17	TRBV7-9	TGTGCCAGCAGCCGCCCGTTCTCGGACAGGGAATGGGATACGCAGTATTTT	CASSRPFSDREWDTQYF
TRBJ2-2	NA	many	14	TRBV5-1	TGCGCCAGCAGCTTGGGATGGGGACCCGGGGAGCTGTTTTTT	CASSLGWGPGELFF
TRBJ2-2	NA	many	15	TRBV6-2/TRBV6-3	TGTGCCAGCAGTTATGTCGGGAGTTCGTTTGGGGAGCTGTTTTTT	CASSYVGSSFGELFF
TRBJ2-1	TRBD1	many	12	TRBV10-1	TGCGCCACCCGGACAGGGGAAAATGAGCAGTTCTTC	CATRTGENEQFF
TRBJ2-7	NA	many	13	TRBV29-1	TGCAGCGTTCTAACAGGGCACGCCTACGAGCAGTACTTC	CSVLTGHAYEQYF
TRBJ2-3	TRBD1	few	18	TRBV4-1	TGCGCCAGCAGCCTCACCTACGGAGCAGGGGGCATTACAGATACGCAGTATTTT	CASSLTYGAGGITDTQYF
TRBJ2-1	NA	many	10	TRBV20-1	TGCAGTGAACCCGACAATGAGCAGTTCTTC	CSEPDNEQFF
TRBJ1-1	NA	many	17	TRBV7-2	TGTGCCAGCAGCCCTCCATCCTCCCGACCGGGAGGGACTGAAGCTTTCTTT	CASSPPSSRPGGTEAFF
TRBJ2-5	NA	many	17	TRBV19	TGTGCCAGTATGGCGGGGCCGGGCTTTCTAGGGCAAGAGACCCAGTACTTC	CASMAGPGFLGQETQYF
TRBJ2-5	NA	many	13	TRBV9	TGTGCCAGCAGCGTGGGGCTAGCGGAGACCCAGTACTTC	CASSVGLAETQYF
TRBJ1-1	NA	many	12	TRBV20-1	TGCAGTGCTAGAGATTCCAACCGGGAAGCTTTCTTT	CSARDSNREAFF
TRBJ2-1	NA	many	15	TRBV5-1	TGCGCCAGCAGCCCGGATAAAAGCTCCTACAATGAGCAGTTCTTC	CASSPDKSSYNEQFF
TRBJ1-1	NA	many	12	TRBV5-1	TGCGCCAGCAGCGGAGGACAGTATGAAGCTTTCTTT	CASSGGQYEAFF
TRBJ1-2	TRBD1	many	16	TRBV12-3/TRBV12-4	TGTGCCAGCAGGGGGACCGACAGGGATCGGCTCTATGGCTACACCTTC	CASRGTDRDRLYGYTF
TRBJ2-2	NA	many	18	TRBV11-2	TGTGCCAGCAGCTCTCCGAAGACTAGTTATCCGGACACCGGGGAGCTGTTTTTT	CASSSPKTSYPDTGELFF
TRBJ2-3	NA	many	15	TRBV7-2	TGTGCCAGCAGCTTAGGCCCTAAAATCGGCAATACGCAGTATTTT	CASSLGPKIGNTQYF
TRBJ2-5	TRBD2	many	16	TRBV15	TGTGCCACCAGCCGGGGTTCTCAGCGGGAGGGGGAGACCCAGTACTTC	CATSRGSQREGETQYF
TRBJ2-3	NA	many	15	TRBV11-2	TGTGCCAGCAGCTTAGGCAGGGCAGGGACAGATACGCAGTATTTT	CASSLGRAGTDTQYF
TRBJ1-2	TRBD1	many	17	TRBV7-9	TGTGCCAGCAGCTTAGCCCCGCACGACAGGGCTCGGTATGGCTACACCTTC	CASSLAPHDRARYGYTF
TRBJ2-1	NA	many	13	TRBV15	TGTGCCACCAGCGAAGGTAGATACAATGAGCAGTTCTTC	CATSEGRYNEQFF
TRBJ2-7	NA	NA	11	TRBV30	TGTGCCTGGACAGGGAGAGACGAGCAGTACTTC	CAWTGRDEQYF